This T cell receptor beta chain stems from a study of blood T cell repertoires in COVID-19. Produced via immunoSEQ multiplex PCR; TCRdb's table is partial and in-frame only. The profile covers roughly 200,000 clones, with 70% to 90% appearing a single time and roughly 3.7% taken by the ten largest. CDR3 length: 15 amino acids. Germline-derived CDR1 and CDR2 are WNHNN and SYGVQD (reference sequence). Trimming at V came to 2 bases and at J to 9 bases, leaving 9 bases not matched to a gene. The TCR was taken from a woman in her twenties or thirties with acute or convalescent COVID-19. The material sequenced was peripheral blood. The gene calls are TRBV10-1 and TRBJ2-1; TRBD2 matches at 8 bases. CDR3 DNA sequence: TGCGCCAGCAGTGAGATAAGCGGGAGTATGGGTGAGCAGTTCTTC. Amino acids: CASSEISGSMGEQFF.